The next 15 T cell receptor beta chains were all read from a single sample in a study of blood T cells in healthy people across ages. It was with a sample-barcoded 5' primer and a J-beta primer mix that a second PCR of roughly 7 to 12 cycles was run. TCRdb called the 5' RACE reads again in MiXCR, with one record for every CDR3 protein. The table records about 1,800,000 distinct CDR3 sequences, 25% to 30% of them present only once. Sequencing used blood. The receptors come from a woman aged 25 to 39 in good health.

This clonotype has a count of ten or more. The gene calls are TRBV28 and TRBJ2-7; 7 bases map to TRBD1. Germline loops: CDR1 MDHEN, CDR2 SYDVKM. V shed 8 bases, J shed 2 bases, and the junction held 3 bases outside the gene matches. This CDR3 comprises 12 residues. CDR3 sequence: CASGQGAYEQYF. CDR3 DNA: TGTGCCAGCGGGCAGGGGGCCTACGAGCAGTACTTC.

Remarks on this clonotype: Its ends do not fully match the called genes, so a read error is possible. The chain is built from TRBV12-3 or TRBV12-4 and TRBJ2-3, with TRBD1 matching 9 bases. The CDR3 has 15 amino acids. The CDR3 here is CASRTGGGSTDAQYF. The CDR3 DNA is TGTGCCAGCAGGACAGGGGGAGGGAGCACAGATGCGCAGTATTTT.

V gene TRBV6-5 combines with J gene TRBJ2-2; TRBD1 aligns across 8 bases. The CDR3 length is 15 residues. The ends lost 6 bases at V and 4 bases at J; junction bases unmatched: 7. Germline V gene lookup returns CDR1 MNHEY and CDR2 SVGAGI. In nucleotides, the CDR3 is TGTGCCAGCAGGGCGGGACAGGAGTCCACCGGGGAGCTGTTTTTT. Protein product: CASRAGQESTGELFF.

This chain connects TRBV10-3 to TRBJ2-1, with 10 bases lining up with TRBD2. Per germline, CDR1 ENHRY and CDR2 SYGVKD. The CDR3 covers 17 residues. V lost 3 bases to trimming and J lost 7 bases; unmatched junction nucleotides: 12. For the CDR3, the DNA is TGTGCCATCAGTGAAAAACAACTAGCGGGAATGGGGAATGAGCAGTTCTTC. Its translation is CAISEKQLAGMGNEQFF.

Concerning this clonotype: This may come from a read error, since a much larger clone is one base off. The chain recombines TRBV10-3 with TRBJ2-3; a weak D match, TRBD1 (5 bases). Germline V CDR1 and CDR2: ENHRY, SYGVKD. CDR3 size: 14 residues. Deletions cut 6 bases from V and 2 bases from J, with 12 bases between. The CDR3 loop reads CAIREQGTTDTQYF. CDR3 bases: TGTGCCATCAGGGAGCAGGGAACCACAGATACGCAGTATTTT.

In this sample, this clonotype turned up many times. V gene TRBV7-9 combines with J gene TRBJ2-7; the D is unclear. This CDR3 is built from 12 residues. Germline CDR1 reads SEHNR; CDR2 reads FQNEAQ (reference sequence). The V end lost 7 bases, the J end lost 5 bases, and 12 bases lay between the germline ends. The CDR3 DNA reads TGTGCCAGCAACCGGGCTGCCGACGAGCAGTACTTC. Its translation is CASNRAADEQYF.

V and J are TRBV10-2 and TRBJ2-2; D is unresolved. From germline, CDR1 is WSHSY and CDR2 SAAADI. V shed 5 bases and J shed 0 bases, with 10 bases lying between them. The CDR3 sequence is 15 residues long. CDR3 sequence (DNA): TGCGCCAGCAGTCCGGGTCAACCGAACACCGGGGAGCTGTTTTTT. It is translated as CASSPGQPNTGELFF.

This clonotype was seen many times. The V call is TRBV6-6, the J call TRBJ2-7; D could derive from TRBD1 or TRBD2 (5 bases each). There are 12 residues in the CDR3. The V and J ends lost 6 bases and 7 bases respectively, with 13 bases between them. Germline CDR1 and CDR2: MNHNY and SVGAGI (reference sequence). The CDR3 DNA follows: TGTGCCAGCAGCTCCGAGGGGCGAGAGCAGTACTTC. Its translation: CASSSEGREQYF.

In the case of this clonotype: With a much larger clone just one base away, this may be a read error. V is TRBV5-6 and J is TRBJ2-1; TRBD2 matches at 7 bases. The germline V gene encodes CDR1 SGHDT and CDR2 YYEEEE. V was clipped by 0 bases and J by 5 bases; unmatched bases: 5. The length of the CDR3 is 15 residues. CDR3 residues: CASSLEGGLHNEQFF. CDR3 nucleotides: TGTGCCAGCAGCTTGGAGGGAGGGCTTCACAATGAGCAGTTCTTC.

This chain links TRBV6-1 with TRBJ2-2, with D perhaps given as TRBD1 or TRBD2 (6 bases each). Trimming cost V 4 bases and J 9 bases, with 12 bases left between them. Per the germline V gene, CDR1 is MNHNS and CDR2 is SASEGT. This CDR3 has 13 residues. The CDR3 sequence: CASSARGLRELFF. The DNA for the CDR3 is TGTGCCAGCAGTGCCAGGGGACTTCGGGAGCTGTTTTTT.

This clonotype occurred a few times. The chain employs TRBV12-3 or TRBV12-4 and TRBJ2-3; unclear D gene. The CDR3 sequence is 15 residues long. Trimming removed 6 bases at V and 4 bases at J, with 17 bases between. The CDR3, as DNA: TGTGCCAGCAGCCGAGACCCCGGCACGGCAGATACGCAGTATTTT. Translating it yields CASSRDPGTADTQYF.

The rearrangement links TRBV9 to TRBJ1-5; no reliable D call. Germline CDR1 is SGDLS and CDR2 is YYNGEE. This CDR3 contains 16 residues. Trimming removed 0 bases from V and 1 base from J, with 11 bases in between. In nucleotides, the CDR3 is TGTGCCAGCAGCGTAGGGGATGGGGTGAGCAATCAGCCCCAGCATTTT. This gives the protein CASSVGDGVSNQPQHF.

The gene calls are TRBV6-1 and TRBJ2-4, with TRBD2 identical over 11 bases. With 6 bases clipped from V and 13 bases from J, the junction kept 14 bases outside the gene matches. The germline V gene encodes CDR1 MNHNS and CDR2 SASEGT. The CDR3 spans 15 residues. The CDR3 nucleotides read TGTGCCAGCAGAGATGGGACTAGCGGAATCTCGGGGCAGTACTTC. Translation: CASRDGTSGISGQYF.

For this clonotype: At one end the junction does not follow the germline gene, possibly because of a read error. The chain is built from TRBV9 and TRBJ1-5, with D unresolved. Germline V gene data show CDR1 as SGDLS and CDR2 as YYNGEE. The CDR3 consists of 13 residues. In DNA, the CDR3 is TGTGCCAGCAGTGTAGGGAAGGGTGGCCCCCAGCATTTT. Its translation: CASSVGKGGPQHF.

Concerning this clonotype: A much larger clonotype is one base distant, so this may be a read error. The rearrangement joins TRBV29-1 to TRBJ2-1; 9 nucleotides align to TRBD2. Judging by the DNA end, TRBJ2-7 fits better; the J call may be wrong. The CDR3 has 17 amino acids. The germline V gene has CDR1 SQVTM and CDR2 ANQGSEA. CDR3 protein: CSVEDLSGGPFYNEQYF. The CDR3 DNA follows: TGCAGCGTTGAAGATCTAAGCGGGGGGCCCTTCTACAATGAGCAGTACTTC.